The TCR beta chain under discussion was sequenced for a study of cytomegalovirus exposure and HLA in healthy donors. The V and J ends lost 6 bases and 8 bases, in that order; junction bases with no gene match: 9. Germline loops: CDR1 MNHEY, CDR2 SVGAGI. This CDR3 has 14 residues. Regarding this clone: Antigen unknown.

With 60 Vbeta and 13 Jbeta primers, the PCR was carried out. Here immunoSEQ multiplex PCR was the method, and the copy in TCRdb shows in-frame clones only, minus some. The data contain tens of thousands of clones, 65% to 70% of them singletons. Study-level findings and limits: The productive fraction for most TCR beta V segments was about 90% or about 30% in an earlier analysis. According to a later analysis, most TCR beta chains associated with CMV appeared HLA-restricted. Researchers reportedly found TCR beta sequences accurately predicted most subjects' HLA-A and HLA-B alleles. A later analysis by the authors found several of the most significant clusters apparently linked to common viral pathogens.

This chain uses TRBV6-5 with TRBJ1-4; 7 nucleotides agree with TRBD1. Specimen: PBMCs. The sequence came from a woman under 40 in good health and CMV-seronegative. The CDR3 nucleotides are TGTGCCAGCAGCCTCCGACAGGGAGGAGAAAAACTGTTTTTT. Translating gives CASSLRQGGEKLFF.